This TCR beta chain emerged from a study of control samples from healthy donors and cancer patients (dated by TCRdb to 2020 to 2022). From cysteine to phenylalanine, the CDR3 is 15 amino acids long. Of the read, only the CDR3 DNA is kept; its 45 bases are in frame from base 1. V is trimmed back by 2 bases and J by 0 bases, and the junction contains 2 bases that no gene match accounts for. Via the germline V gene, CDR1 is SGHRS and CDR2 YFSETQ. The library came from the immunoSEQ multiplex PCR assay. TCRdb stores this immuneACCESS table with in-frame sequences only. Part of the clones is absent; in the studies checked, under half of the shortfall reflects unresolved V genes, and no reason is known for the rest. The sample table contains approximately 170,000 clones; only one count was recorded for about 92% of them. The ten largest clones represent 1.3% to 1.5% of the sample. For this clone: There is no known antigen for this receptor. The sample holds no much larger clone one base away, and base qualities are not on file.

The chain is assembled from TRBV5-1 and TRBJ1-5; TRBD1 aligns with 7 central bases. The sequence was collected from a man aged 30 to 45 in good health. Material: blood. The CDR3 reads CASSLGQASNQPQHF. The nucleotides are TGCGCCAGCAGCTTAGGACAGGCTAGCAATCAGCCCCAGCATTTT.